Each of the 13 T cell receptor beta chains below was sequenced from the same sample in a study of cytomegalovirus exposure and HLA in healthy donors. Primers included in the PCR were 60 Vbeta and 13 Jbeta primers. Using immunoSEQ multiplex PCR, the repertoire was profiled, and TCRdb retains in-frame clones only, with some absent. The sample carries 150,000 to 200,000 clones, roughly four fifths recorded once. The sample comprised PBMCs. These receptors were obtained from a man in his forties or fifties in good health and CMV-seronegative.

This clone was picked up one time. The chain carries TRBV30 and TRBJ2-2; TRBD2 might be the D (7 bases). Per germline, CDR1 GTSNPN and CDR2 SVGIG (reference sequence). The CDR3 loop spans 15 amino acids. Trimming stripped 3 bases from V and 4 bases from J, with 15 bases between. This chain's CDR3 is CAWREGGAGTGELFF. CDR3 nucleotide sequence: TGTGCCTGGAGGGAGGGGGGGGCGGGCACCGGGGAGCTGTTTTTT.

This clone was found a few times. The chain employs TRBV4-3 and TRBJ1-4; D ambiguous. Germline V CDR1 and CDR2: LGHNA, YSLEER. Trimming removed 5 bases from V and 8 bases from J, with 9 bases in between. The CDR3 is 12 amino acids. CDR3 in DNA: TGCGCCAGCAGCGGGCAGCCCGAAAAACTGTTTTTT. Its protein product is CASSGQPEKLFF.

The rearrangement links TRBV5-1 to TRBJ1-4; a possible D gene is TRBD1 (5 bases). This CDR3 is built from 14 residues. V gave up 7 bases and J gave up 6 bases, with 16 bases separating them. The germline gives CDR1 SGHRS, CDR2 YFSETQ. DNA of the CDR3: TGCGCCAGCCGGGGGACGGGATCGGATGAAAAACTGTTTTTT. This sequence encodes CASRGTGSDEKLFF.

This clone was found a few times. The chain is built from TRBV6-6 and TRBJ1-1; D ambiguous. Deletions cut 8 bases from V and 1 base from J, with 14 bases between. Looked up from germline, CDR1 is MNHNY and CDR2 is SVGAGI (reference sequence). CDR3 length: 14 residues. CDR3: CASSLTGGNTEAFF. The CDR3 coding sequence is TGTGCCAGCTCCCTAACGGGTGGGAACACTGAAGCTTTCTTT.

The J gene is TRBJ1-1, the V gene TRBV6-1; D is ambiguous. CDR1 and CDR2 (germline): MNHNS, SASEGT. The CDR3 sequence is 13 residues long. Trimming removed 0 bases at V and 5 bases at J, with 7 bases between. The CDR3 protein is CASSEAGETEAFF. The CDR3 DNA sequence: TGTGCCAGCAGTGAAGCCGGGGAAACTGAAGCTTTCTTT.

The sample holds a few counts of this clone. The rearrangement joins TRBV5-1 to TRBJ1-3; no definite D call. This CDR3 is 11 amino acids long. Deletions cut 5 bases from V and 4 bases from J, with 4 bases between. Per germline, CDR1 SGHRS and CDR2 YFSETQ. The CDR3 DNA is TGCGCCAGCAGGACAGGAAACACCATATATTTT. It specifies CASRTGNTIYF.

This chain uses TRBV6-4 with TRBJ2-1, with 13 bases fitting TRBD2. In germline, CDR1 is MRHNA, CDR2 SNTAGT. The junction had 5 bases not matched to a gene; V was cut back by 0 bases and J by 9 bases. This CDR3 spans 16 amino acids. CDR3 in DNA: TGTGCCAGCAGTGACTCGAGACTAGCGGGGGGCGGTGAGCAGTTCTTC. As protein: CASSDSRLAGGGEQFF.

This chain links TRBV7-2 with TRBJ1-1; 7 bases fit TRBD1. After removal of 5 bases from V and 1 base from J, the junction contained 10 bases not matched to a gene. This CDR3 is built from 16 residues. CDR1 SGHTA and CDR2 FQGNSA come from the germline V gene. The CDR3 reads CASSPDRERRNTEAFF. The CDR3 DNA reads TGTGCCAGCAGCCCTGACAGGGAGAGAAGGAACACTGAAGCTTTCTTT.

This rearrangement joins TRBV7-2 to TRBJ2-2, with TRBD2 matching 8 bases. V lost 6 bases to trimming and J lost 0 bases; unmatched junction nucleotides: 6. The CDR3 length is 16 residues. In germline, CDR1 is SGHTA, CDR2 FQGNSA. CDR3 bases: TGTGCCAGCAGGGATCCGGGACTAGCGAACACCGGGGAGCTGTTTTTT. It yields the protein CASRDPGLANTGELFF.

The chain couples TRBV5-1 to TRBJ2-5; TRBD2 agrees at 11 bases. The germline CDR1 and CDR2 sequences are SGHRS and YFSETQ. The CDR3 spans 15 residues. The junction had 2 bases not matched to a gene; V was cut back by 1 base and J by 3 bases. The CDR3 DNA is TGCGCCAGCAGCTTGTGGGGACTAGCGGAAGAGACCCAGTACTTC. Translating gives CASSLWGLAEETQYF.

The V call is TRBV7-2, the J call TRBJ2-3; D not certain. Germline lookup yields CDR1 SGHTA and CDR2 FQGNSA. CDR3 size: 17 residues. Trimming shortened V by 1 base and J by 2 bases, and 16 bases separated the two germline ends. The CDR3, as DNA: TGTGCCAGCAGCTTAGGCCCTGTGAGCGCCCACACAGATACGCAGTATTTT. Protein product: CASSLGPVSAHTDTQYF. Combining the CDR3 with reference TRBV7-2 and TRBJ2-3 gives the whole variable domain GAGVSQSPSNKVTEKGKDVELRCDPISGHTALYWYRQSLGQGLEFLIYFQGNSAPDKSGLPSDRFSAERTGGSVSTLTIQRTQQEDSAVYLCASSLGPVSAHTDTQYFGPGTRLTVL.

The rearrangement uses TRBV19 and TRBJ1-1; D unresolved. Germline CDR1 LNHDA, CDR2 SQIVND (reference sequence). The CDR3 is 13 residues long. V shed 9 bases and J shed 3 bases, with 14 bases lying between them. The CDR3 loop is CASALRRDTEAFF. CDR3 bases: TGTGCCAGCGCACTTCGGAGGGACACTGAAGCTTTCTTT.

J is TRBJ1-1 and V is TRBV5-4; the D is unclear. Germline CDR1 SGHNT, CDR2 YYREEE (reference sequence). Deletions cut 1 base from V and 0 bases from J, with 7 bases between. This CDR3 is built from 14 residues. The CDR3 region has the DNA TGTGCCAGCAGCTTGTCCACAGTGAACACTGAAGCTTTCTTT. It yields the protein CASSLSTVNTEAFF.